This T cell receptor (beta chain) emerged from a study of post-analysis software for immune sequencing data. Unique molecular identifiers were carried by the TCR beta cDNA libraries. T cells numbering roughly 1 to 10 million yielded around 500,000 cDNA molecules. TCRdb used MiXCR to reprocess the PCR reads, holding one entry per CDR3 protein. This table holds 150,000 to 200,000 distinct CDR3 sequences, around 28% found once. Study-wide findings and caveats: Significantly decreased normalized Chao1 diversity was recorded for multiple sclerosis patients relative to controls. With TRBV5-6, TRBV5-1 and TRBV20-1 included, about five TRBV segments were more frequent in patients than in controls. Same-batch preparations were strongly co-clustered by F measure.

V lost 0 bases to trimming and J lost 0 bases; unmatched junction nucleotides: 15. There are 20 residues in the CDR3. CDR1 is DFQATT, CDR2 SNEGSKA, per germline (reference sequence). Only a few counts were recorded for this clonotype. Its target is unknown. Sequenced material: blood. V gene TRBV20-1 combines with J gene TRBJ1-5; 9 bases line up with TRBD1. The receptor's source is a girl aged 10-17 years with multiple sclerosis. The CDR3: CSARDPFGTGYLNSNQPQHF. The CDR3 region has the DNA TGCAGTGCTAGAGATCCGTTCGGGACAGGGTACCTCAATAGCAATCAGCCCCAGCATTTT.